This T cell receptor (beta chain) was found in a study of human T cells and chemical hapten exposure. One entry per CDR3 protein, called by TCRdb with MiXCR from the RACE reads. The sample has 210,000 or so distinct CDR3 sequences; roughly a quarter are singletons. This clonotype appeared a few times. Its antigen is unknown. Noted time point: patch test 3, about 24 weeks after DPC sensitization. Regarding treatment: therapeutic diphenylcyclopropenone sensitization with weekly scalp DPC. In every case, blood was obtained before the patch test was applied. The study's findings and limits: The study found that DPC sensitization did not change TCRs above 1 in 1000 frequency.

The CDR3 length is 14 residues. The V gene end was trimmed by 6 bases and the J gene end by 3 bases; junction bases not matched to a gene: 9. Germline V CDR1 and CDR2: SQVTM, ANQGSEA. The clonotype originates from a woman aged 40 to 55 with alopecia areata. Some clones in this sample may be carry-over from other donors' samples. This specimen consisted of whole blood, obtained in connection with sensitization to the hapten diphenylcyclopropenone (DPC). This chain uses TRBV29-1 with TRBJ1-2; 8 nucleotides line up with TRBD1. The CDR3 reads CSVPGQGRDYGYTF. The CDR3 DNA reads TGCAGCGTCCCAGGACAGGGACGGGACTATGGCTACACCTTC.